These 12 T cell receptor beta chains came from one sample sequenced in a study of blood T cells in healthy people across ages. The use of a sample-barcoded 5' primer and a J-beta primer mix characterized a second PCR of roughly 7 to 11 cycles. TCRdb recomputed calls from the 5' RACE reads with MiXCR, one row per CDR3 protein. The table lists approximately 800,000 distinct CDR3 sequences, about 59% of them singletons. Material: blood. These receptors were collected from a young man in good health.

This chain links TRBV29-1 with TRBJ2-3; D possibly corresponds to TRBD1 (6 bases). CDR3 length equals 15 residues. CDR1 and CDR2 from the germline V gene are SQVTM and ANQGSEA. Trimming took 4 bases from V and 2 from J, leaving 16 bases between them. The CDR3 is CSVGGGNGYTDTQYF. The DNA for the CDR3 is TGCAGCGTTGGAGGGGGAAACGGGTACACAGATACGCAGTATTTT.

The chain couples TRBV20-1 to TRBJ2-3; the D gene is possibly TRBD2 (6 bases). CDR3 length equals 15 residues. V lost 6 bases and J 4 bases, leaving 20 bases between the germline ends. CDR1 is DFQATT and CDR2 is SNEGSKA in the germline V gene (reference sequence). CDR3: CSAQDPSALSDTQYF. The CDR3 DNA sequence: TGCAGTGCCCAAGACCCTAGCGCTCTCTCAGATACGCAGTATTTT.

The chain combines TRBV3-1 with TRBJ1-1; D is undetermined. Germline V CDR1 and CDR2: LGHDT, YNNKEL (reference sequence). Trimming took 0 bases from V and 4 from J, leaving 9 bases between them. The CDR3 has 14 amino acids. This CDR3 is CASSQDSVTTEAFF. The CDR3 DNA reads as TGTGCCAGCAGCCAAGATTCGGTAACCACTGAAGCTTTCTTT.

The table lists this clonotype with a few counts. V usage is TRBV29-1 and J usage is TRBJ2-7; TRBD2 is a possible D gene (6 bases). The CDR3 length is 14 residues. CDR1 is SQVTM, CDR2 ANQGSEA, per germline. V was pared by 5 bases and J by 2 bases, with 16 bases between. The CDR3 loop is CSVPSGGGPYEQYF. CDR3 DNA sequence: TGCAGCGTTCCCTCTGGGGGAGGTCCCTACGAGCAGTACTTC.

The chain joins TRBV7-6 to TRBJ2-3; a weak D match, TRBD2 (6 bases). The CDR3 contains 18 residues. V lost 4 bases to trimming and J lost 0 bases, with 20 bases between them. Germline V gene data show CDR1 as SGHVS and CDR2 as FNYEAQ. The CDR3 DNA sequence: TGTGCCAGCAGCTGGAGGGGAAAGCACGGGGCAAGCACAGATACGCAGTATTTT. It is translated as CASSWRGKHGASTDTQYF.

This clonotype was observed a handful of times. A read error is possible here, since a much larger clone lies one base away. The CDR3: CASGLGGGSTDTQYF. CDR3 bases: TGTGCCAGCGGCTTAGGGGGCGGCAGCACAGATACGCAGTATTTT. This chain joins TRBV7-2 and TRBJ2-3; the match to TRBD1 covers 7 bases. This CDR3 contains 15 residues. CDR1 is SGHTA and CDR2 is FQGNSA in the germline V gene.

J is TRBJ2-1 and V is TRBV9, with D unresolved. This CDR3 contains 15 residues. V was cut by 1 base and J by 5 bases, with 13 bases left in between. Germline V gene lookup returns CDR1 SGDLS and CDR2 YYNGEE. The CDR3 reads CASSVWGSKDNEQFF. CDR3 DNA: TGTGCCAGCAGCGTATGGGGATCGAAGGACAATGAGCAGTTCTTC.

V gene TRBV7-9 combines with J gene TRBJ2-1; 7 nucleotides match TRBD2. Trimming took 4 bases from V and 4 from J; bases not matched to a gene: 4. Germline V lookup: CDR1 SEHNR, CDR2 FQNEAQ (reference sequence). The CDR3 is 14 amino acids. The CDR3 loop reads CASSYGRTYNEQFF. The CDR3 region has the DNA TGTGCCAGCAGCTACGGGAGGACATACAATGAGCAGTTCTTC. The whole variable domain, filled in from reference TRBV7-9 and TRBJ2-1, reads DTGVSQNPRHKITKRGQNVTFRCDPISEHNRLYWYRQTLGQGPEFLTYFQNEAQLEKSRLLSDRFSAERPKGSFSTLEIQRTEQGDSAMYLCASSYGRTYNEQFFGPGTRLTVL.

The V call is TRBV28, the J call TRBJ2-7; 7 nucleotides match TRBD1. V was pared by 2 bases and J by 3 bases, with 7 bases of the junction left unmatched. CDR1 is MDHEN, CDR2 SYDVKM, per germline. The CDR3 totals 15 residues. CDR3 sequence reads: CASSLPGQANYEQYF. The DNA for the CDR3 is TGTGCCAGCAGTTTACCTGGACAGGCAAACTACGAGCAGTACTTC.

The V call is TRBV25-1, the J call TRBJ2-2, with D perhaps matching TRBD2 (6 bases). This CDR3 contains 14 residues. Trimming removed 4 bases from V and 8 bases from J, with 14 bases in between. Germline V gene sequence: CDR1 MGHDK, CDR2 SYGVNS. The CDR3 bases are TGTGCCAGCAGTGGCGGCGGGGATGAAGGGGAGCTGTTTTTT. This sequence encodes CASSGGGDEGELFF.

About this clonotype: Germline and junction disagree at one end, which may indicate a read error. J is TRBJ1-2 and V is TRBV5-5; D unresolved. This CDR3 is 17 amino acids long. Germline assignment: CDR1 SGHKS and CDR2 YYEKEE (reference sequence). This CDR3 reads CASSLGSPNTANYGYTF. The DNA of the CDR3 is TGTGCCAGCAGCTTGGGGAGCCCAAATACGGCTAACTACGGCTACACCTTC.

J is TRBJ1-2 and V is TRBV21-1; the table's TRBD1 call for D was not verified on the DNA. TRBV21-1 constitutes a pseudogene. The CDR3 consists of 14 residues. Here the CDR3 DNA reads TGTGCCAGGAAGGGGACCTTCGCTGACTATGGCTACACCTTC. Its protein is CARKGTFADYGYTF.